This T cell receptor (beta chain) appears in the sequencing data of a study of cytomegalovirus exposure and HLA in healthy donors. The study's findings and limits: Many donors carried some public TCRs, although rarity characterized most TCR sequences.

Repertoires were generated with immunoSEQ multiplex PCR, while TCRdb's copy carries only in-frame clones and drops some. The sample has about 250,000 clones, approximately 84% seen once; the top ten hold 9.5% to 15%. As regards this clone: Its specificity is not known.

This CDR3 has 15 amino acids. Trimming cost V 6 bases and J 0 bases, with 15 bases left between them. The germline V gene has CDR1 SGHNT and CDR2 YYREEE (reference sequence). The donors were in the approximately 130-subject validation cohort, distinct from the roughly 700-subject first cohort. Sample: PBMCs. The receptor comes from a young man in good health and CMV-seropositive. This sequence joins TRBV5-4 and TRBJ1-1, with D unresolved. The CDR3 loop is CASIPYGRMNTEAFF. The CDR3 DNA reads TGTGCCAGCATCCCTTATGGACGCATGAACACTGAAGCTTTCTTT. Variable domain in full (rest from reference TRBV5-4 and TRBJ1-1): ETGVTQSPTHLIKTRGQQVTLRCSSQSGHNTVSWYQQALGQGPQFIFQYYREEENGRGNFPPRFSGLQFPNYSSELNVNALELDDSALYLCASIPYGRMNTEAFFGQGTRLTVV.